A single T cell receptor beta chain is shown here with its context. The target antigen is unknown. This specimen includes other DNA sequences encoding the same CDR3. This sample is drawn from a study of shared clonotypes between healthy human individuals. The study, taken as a whole, reports: Non-shared clonotypes were found to have lower generation probabilities than the clonotypes that were shared by all four of the sorted-subset donors.

The V gene's germline CDR1 is SGHAT and CDR2 FQNNGV. The CDR3 totals 12 residues. Trimming shortened V by 1 base and J by 2 bases, and 3 bases separated the two germline ends. Libraries were prepared by immunoSEQ multiplex PCR; TCRdb keeps only in-frame clonotypes and omits some of them. The sample holds about 2,500,000 clones, 85% to 95% seen once. The donor cohort consisted entirely of Caucasian adults residing in Nashville, Tennessee. Sequencing was performed on naive CD4+ T cells sorted from blood. This sample's subset: CD45RA+ positively selected. The TCR comes from a man between 18 and 29 years old in good health. The chain recombines TRBV11-2 with TRBJ2-7; D is ambiguous. CDR3 region: CASSLVTYEQYF. The DNA of the CDR3 is TGTGCCAGCAGCTTAGTTACCTACGAGCAGTACTTC. Drawing the rest from reference TRBV11-2 and TRBJ2-7, the complete variable domain is EAGVAQSPRYKIIEKRQSVAFWCNPISGHATLYWYQQILGQGPKLLIQFQNNGVVDDSQLPKDRFSAERLKGVDSTLKIQPAKLEDSAVYLCASSLVTYEQYFGPGTRLTVT.